A single T cell receptor beta chain is shown here with its context. Its antigen is not identified. The entry originates in a study of beta chain features in type 1 diabetes. Whole-study findings and limits: Patients with type 1 diabetes carried fewer insertions and had more deletions at their VDJ junctions.

V lost 2 bases and J lost 15, with 23 bases in between. Germline CDR1 reads SGHTA; CDR2 reads FQGNSA. The CDR3 consists of 15 residues. Every isolated RNA sample was fully reverse transcribed, so sequencing captured expressed TCRB transcripts. Produced via immunoSEQ multiplex PCR; TCRdb's table is partial and in-frame only. Of 250,000 or so clones in the sample, 68% were seen once. This clonotype was sampled from a man younger than 45 in good health. The chain is built from TRBV7-2 and TRBJ2-1; tentative D call: TRBD1 (5 bases). The sample comprised naive CD4+ T cells from blood. CDR3 nucleotide sequence: TGTGCCAGCAGCTTAATAGAAGAATGGGTAGGGGCCAGGTTCTTC. It translates to CASSLIEEWVGARFF. The whole variable domain, remainder taken from reference TRBV7-2 and TRBJ2-1, is GAGVSQSPSNKVTEKGKDVELRCDPISGHTALYWYRQSLGQGLEFLIYFQGNSAPDKSGLPSDRFSAERTGGSVSTLTIQRTQQEDSAVYLCASSLIEEWVGARFFGPGTRLTVL.